This TCR beta chain comes out of a study of cytotoxic CD8 clonotypes in ibrutinib-treated CLL. In germline, CDR1 is SGHAT, CDR2 FQNNGV. The CDR3 extends over 14 amino acids. Trimming removed 1 base from V and 3 bases from J, with 10 bases in between. The protocol was immunoSEQ multiplex PCR, while the TCRdb copy is restricted to in-frame clones and leaves out a portion. The profile shows under 150,000 clones, 80% of them singletons. The specimen comprised PBMCs, sampled after 36 months of ibrutinib treatment. The chain has TRBV11-2 and TRBJ2-7, with D unresolved. This receptor was identified in a human donor with chronic lymphocytic leukemia. The CDR3 loop is CASSLGHLYYEQYF. The DNA of the CDR3 is TGTGCCAGCAGCTTAGGACACCTTTACTACGAGCAGTACTTC.